The TCR beta chain described here comes from a study of neurological immune-mediated disorders. Study-level results: Private repertoires in all groups were suggested by the absence of shared CDR3 amino acid sequences among expanded clones across subjects.

Between the trimmed V and J ends, which lost 8 bases and 8 bases, there was a span of 19 bases. The CDR3 loop spans 14 amino acids. Germline assignment: CDR1 MNHEY and CDR2 SVGAGI. cDNA synthesis was performed by 5'RACE with 10-nucleotide random UMIs. Sequencing runs each yielded over 180 million TCR-beta sequences from 15-18 subjects. TCRdb called the 5' RACE reads again in MiXCR, with one record for every CDR3 protein. The sample comprises more than 40,000 distinct CDR3 sequences, roughly an eighth of which are singletons, and roughly 10% rests with the top ten. The sample's time point: longitudinal time-point 3. The unsorted libraries were produced from 2 million PBMCs held at -80 C. This clonotype was picked up many times. What it recognizes is unknown.

The genes are TRBV6-5 and TRBJ1-3, with D unclear. Sequences were obtained from PBMCs. The TCR comes from a male donor with HTLV-1-associated myelopathy (HAM/TSP). The CDR3, as DNA: TGTGCCAGCGGGCGGACGGCAGCGTCGGACACCATATATTTT. It codes for CASGRTAASDTIYF.